This paragraph covers one T cell receptor (beta chain) sequence. The data stem from a study of control samples from healthy donors and cancer patients. The CDR3 is 14 amino acids. Between the trimmed V and J ends, which lost 3 bases and 7 bases, there was a span of 12 bases. In germline, CDR1 is KGHSH, CDR2 LQKENI. Clones were read by immunoSEQ multiplex PCR, and TCRdb kept only the in-frame ones, dropping some. This sample has approximately 100,000 clones; 90% occur once, and the top ten carry approximately 4%. V gene TRBV18 combines with J gene TRBJ1-4; tentatively, D is TRBD1 (6 bases). Sequenced: blood. This TCR was sampled from a human donor in good health. The donor label of this sample is uncertain. CDR3 DNA: TGTGCCAGCTCACCGGGCCAGGGGAGTGAAAAACTGTTTTTT. Translated, it gives CASSPGQGSEKLFF.